The present T cell receptor (beta chain) was sequenced within a study of identical twins. Overall study findings and caveats: The authors drew conclusions from cross-sectional statistical analysis rather than following the same donors. Out-of-frame alpha sequences that twins shared showed excess low generation probability. Twins' surplus sharing was weaker for beta out-of-frame sequences. Modelling approaches yielded underestimates of out-of-frame TCR alpha sharing between monozygotic twins.

TCRdb reanalysed the 5' RACE reads using MiXCR and keeps one entry per CDR3 protein. The sample holds roughly 470,000 distinct CDR3 sequences; roughly an eighth are singletons and the top ten take about 0.97%. The table lists this clonotype with many counts. The antigen remains unidentified. Between the trimmed V and J ends, which lost 0 bases and 2 bases, there was a span of 10 bases. CDR3 length: 15 residues. Germline V lookup: CDR1 SGHTA, CDR2 FQGNSA. These same data were also listed under a study on yellow fever vaccine responses in identical twins.

The sample consisted of CD4+ T cells sorted from blood. The rearrangement links TRBV7-2 to TRBJ1-2; unclear D gene. This TCR derives from a woman younger than 35 in good health. The CDR3 DNA sequence: TGTGCCAGCAGCTTAGCGTCGAACGTAAACTATGGCTACACCTTC. It is translated as CASSLASNVNYGYTF.